Below are 23 T cell receptor beta chains sequenced from a single sample in a study of shared T cell receptors in the human thymus. Data came from immunoSEQ multiplex PCR; TCRdb stores just in-frame clones and leaves some out. The sample comprises some 400,000 clones, roughly 94% of which are singletons, and approximately 0.02% rests with the top ten. The specimen sequenced was thymocytes. Source of these receptors: a human donor.

The CDR3 here is CASSAVTGTDTQYF. The CDR3 coding sequence is TGTGCCAGCAGCGCCGTGACAGGGACGGATACGCAGTATTTT. V and J are TRBV9 and TRBJ2-3; 7 positions agree with TRBD1. CDR1 and CDR2 (germline): SGDLS, YYNGEE. Trimming at V came to 3 bases and at J to 6 bases, leaving 7 bases not matched to a gene. CDR3 length: 14 residues.

This chain connects TRBV28 to TRBJ2-7; D gene uncertain. Trimming removed 8 bases from V and 0 bases from J, with 11 bases in between. This CDR3 has 13 amino acids. Looked up from germline, CDR1 is MDHEN and CDR2 is SYDVKM. For the CDR3, the DNA is TGTGCCAGCCCTTGGGCAATCTCCTACGAGCAGTACTTC. This sequence encodes CASPWAISYEQYF.

This clone has a single count. The chain is built from TRBV10-1 and TRBJ2-5, with 9 bases lining up with TRBD2. The V segment lost 3 bases and the J segment 3 bases; nucleotides outside the gene matches: 5. There are 15 residues in the CDR3. Germline V gene data show CDR1 as WNHNN and CDR2 as SYGVQD (reference sequence). The CDR3 nucleotides read TGCGCCAGCAGTGAATGGCGGGAGGGTGAAGAGACCCAGTACTTC. Protein product: CASSEWREGEETQYF.

V and J are TRBV7-8 and TRBJ2-1; D possibly corresponds to TRBD1 (6 bases). CDR1 is SGHVS, CDR2 FQNEAQ, per germline. V was shortened by 5 bases and J by 4 bases, with 12 bases between the two germline ends. The CDR3 extends over 14 amino acids. The CDR3 protein is CASSAGTTYNEQFF. The CDR3 DNA reads TGTGCCAGCAGCGCCGGGACAACTTACAATGAGCAGTTCTTC.

This clone was detected once. V gene TRBV5-4 combines with J gene TRBJ1-3; D is uncertain. Germline values: CDR1 SGHNT, CDR2 YYREEE (reference sequence). Trimming removed 0 bases at V and 0 bases at J, with 10 bases between. The CDR3 covers 16 residues. The CDR3, as DNA: TGTGCCAGCAGCTTGGCCGCGGATTACTCTGGAAACACCATATATTTT. It codes for CASSLAADYSGNTIYF.

The chain carries TRBV19 and TRBJ2-2; 9 bases map to TRBD2. V was pared by 5 bases and J by 4 bases, with 23 bases of the junction left unmatched. The CDR3 is 21 amino acids. Germline lookup yields CDR1 LNHDA and CDR2 SQIVND (reference sequence). CDR3 region: CASSPGVTSGTMMGPTGELFF. Written as DNA, the CDR3 is TGTGCCAGTAGTCCAGGGGTGACTAGCGGTACGATGATGGGACCCACCGGGGAGCTGTTTTTT.

V gene TRBV7-9 combines with J gene TRBJ2-1; D is perhaps TRBD1 (6 bases). V was clipped by 2 bases and J by 3 bases, with 14 bases between them. The CDR3 has 16 residues. Germline V gene data show CDR1 as SEHNR and CDR2 as FQNEAQ (reference sequence). CDR3 protein: CASSLPPGANYNEQFF. CDR3 coding DNA: TGTGCCAGCAGCTTACCCCCAGGGGCGAACTACAATGAGCAGTTCTTC.

The chain carries TRBV20-1 and TRBJ1-2; TRBD1 might be the D (5 bases). Germline CDR1 DFQATT, CDR2 SNEGSKA (reference sequence). V was cut by 5 bases and J by 12 bases, with 16 bases left in between. The CDR3 contains 11 residues. CDR3 region: CSAYRGRVNTF. CDR3 DNA: TGCAGTGCTTATAGGGGCAGGGTGAACACCTTC.

The chain uses TRBV5-8 and TRBJ1-3; the D gene is possibly TRBD1 (5 bases). V lost 0 bases to trimming and J lost 6 bases, with 19 bases between them. Germline-derived CDR1 and CDR2 are SGHTS and YDEGEE. This CDR3 has 17 amino acids. The CDR3 coding sequence is TGTGCCAGCAGCTTGGCCTGGGCAGGGAGGGCTTTAAACACCATATATTTT. Its translation is CASSLAWAGRALNTIYF.

This clone has a single count. The CDR3 nucleotides read TGCGCCAGCAGCCAAGAAGGGACTAGCTCCGCAGATACGCAGTATTTT. Translated: CASSQEGTSSADTQYF. This sequence joins TRBV4-3 and TRBJ2-3; TRBD2 agrees at 9 bases. The V segment lost 0 bases and the J segment 4 bases; nucleotides outside the gene matches: 5. Germline CDR1 LGHNA, CDR2 YSLEER. The CDR3 covers 16 residues.

As to this clone: This specimen includes other DNA sequences encoding the same CDR3. J is TRBJ2-1 and V is TRBV6-5; D remains ambiguous. The CDR3 extends over 13 amino acids. The V and J ends lost 2 bases and 0 bases respectively, with 2 bases between them. CDR1 is MNHEY, CDR2 SVGAGI, per germline. The CDR3 loop is CASSYSSYNEQFF. CDR3 sequence (DNA): TGTGCCAGCAGTTACAGCTCCTACAATGAGCAGTTCTTC.

The chain couples TRBV6-5 to TRBJ2-2, with 7 bases lining up with TRBD1. From germline, CDR1 is MNHEY and CDR2 SVGAGI. With V trimmed by 6 bases and J by 7 bases, 8 bases remained unmatched. This CDR3 has 14 amino acids. CDR3 nucleotide sequence: TGTGCCAGCAGCCGGGGACAGACCCTCGGGGAGCTGTTTTTT. Its translation is CASSRGQTLGELFF.

To note about this clone: The CDR3 ends on some other residue instead of the conserved phenylalanine or tryptophan, so this is likely a read error. No DNA is shown, since the ends of the CDR3 on it are uncertain; the CDR3 is the one TCRdb lists. The chain recombines TRBV21-1 with TRBJ1-3; the table's D call TRBD1 went unverified against the DNA. TRBV21-1 is recorded as a pseudogene. The CDR3 extends over 12 residues, inclusive of both ends. CDR3: CASSSKGVKQVL.

V and J are TRBV2 and TRBJ2-6, with D perhaps assigned TRBD1 or TRBD2 (5 bases each). Trimming removed 7 bases at V and 0 bases at J, with 22 bases between. The CDR3 totals 19 residues. The germline gives CDR1 SNHLY, CDR2 FYNNEI. The CDR3 region is CASTEPGAGLSSGANVLTF. Written as DNA, the CDR3 is TGTGCCAGCACAGAGCCCGGGGCAGGGCTTAGCTCTGGGGCCAACGTCCTGACTTTC. The variable domain in full, completed from reference TRBV2 and TRBJ2-6, reads EPEVTQTPSHQVTQMGQEVILRCVPISNHLYFYWYRQILGQKVEFLVSFYNNEISEKSEIFDDQFSVERPDGSNFTLKIRSTKLEDSAMYFCASTEPGAGLSSGANVLTFGAGSRLTVL.

This clone showed up just once. The V gene is TRBV6-1, the J gene TRBJ2-4; weak D call: TRBD2 (5 bases). CDR1 is MNHNS, CDR2 SASEGT, per germline. Trimming left V 4 bases short and J 5 bases short, with 18 bases between. The CDR3 has 16 amino acids. The CDR3 DNA sequence: TGTGCCAGCAGTGGGGCTTGGGAGTACGAGGAAAACATTCAGTACTTC. As protein: CASSGAWEYEENIQYF.

V is TRBV15 and J is TRBJ2-7; TRBD2 matches 11 bases. This CDR3 is 18 amino acids long. Losses at the gene ends were 0 bases for V and 5 bases for J; bases not matched to a gene: 12. Germline CDR1 reads LNHNV; CDR2 reads YYDKDF (reference sequence). The CDR3 sequence: CATSRDPYSGRALHEQYF. In DNA form, the CDR3 reads TGTGCCACCAGCAGAGATCCCTATAGCGGGAGGGCATTACACGAGCAGTACTTC.

This chain uses TRBV29-1 with TRBJ2-1, with 9 bases matching TRBD2. The CDR3 extends over 14 amino acids. Germline V lookup: CDR1 SQVTM, CDR2 ANQGSEA. J gave up 10 bases and V 3 bases, and 10 bases lay outside the gene matches. The CDR3 reads CSVESSGTTREQFF. The CDR3 bases are TGCAGCGTTGAGTCTAGCGGGACCACTAGGGAGCAGTTCTTC.

The chain carries TRBV28 and TRBJ2-1; no clear D. CDR3 length: 15 amino acids. Trimming pared 3 bases from V and 1 base from J, leaving 10 bases between. Germline CDR1 MDHEN, CDR2 SYDVKM. The CDR3 nucleotides read TGTGCCAGCAGTTTTGGGCTAGGATCCTACAATGAGCAGTTCTTC. Translation gives CASSFGLGSYNEQFF.

This rearrangement joins TRBV27 to TRBJ2-2, with 16 bases identical to TRBD2. The germline CDR1 and CDR2 sequences are MNHEY and SMNVEV (reference sequence). Losses at the gene ends were 6 bases for V and 4 bases for J; bases not matched to a gene: 11. This CDR3 comprises 19 residues. The CDR3 DNA sequence: TGTGCCAGCAGACCAATTGGGACTAGCGGGAGGGATAGCACCGGGGAGCTGTTTTTT. Translated: CASRPIGTSGRDSTGELFF.

The V call is TRBV18, the J call TRBJ1-2, with TRBD1 matching over 11 bases. V lost 4 bases and J lost 2; bases outside the gene matches: 6. This CDR3 is built from 16 residues. The germline V gene has CDR1 KGHSH and CDR2 LQKENI. The CDR3 nucleotides are TGTGCCAGCTCACGCGCCGGGACAGGGGGAAACTATGGCTACACCTTC. It specifies CASSRAGTGGNYGYTF.

The J gene is TRBJ2-5, the V gene TRBV7-9; D possibly corresponds to TRBD2 (6 bases). This CDR3 is 17 amino acids long. The germline CDR1 and CDR2 sequences are SEHNR and FQNEAQ (reference sequence). V was shortened by 4 bases and J by 4 bases, with 22 bases between the two germline ends. CDR3 in DNA: TGTGCCAGCAGCTGCCCCCCGTTAATAGCGGACGCAGAGACCCAGTACTTC. It translates to CASSCPPLIADAETQYF. The whole variable domain, filled in from reference TRBV7-9 and TRBJ2-5, reads DTGVSQNPRHKITKRGQNVTFRCDPISEHNRLYWYRQTLGQGPEFLTYFQNEAQLEKSRLLSDRFSAERPKGSFSTLEIQRTEQGDSAMYLCASSCPPLIADAETQYFGPGTRLLVL.

The gene calls are TRBV7-8 and TRBJ2-3, with TRBD2 matching 7 bases. The CDR3 contains 15 residues. V was pared by 8 bases and J by 4 bases, with 12 bases of the junction left unmatched. Germline V gene lookup returns CDR1 SGHVS and CDR2 FQNEAQ. The CDR3, as DNA: TGTGCCAGCCGAACCCAAGCGGGGAGGCCAGATACGCAGTATTTT. It codes for CASRTQAGRPDTQYF.

The chain recombines TRBV5-4 with TRBJ1-1; D ambiguous. Between the trimmed V and J ends, which lost 4 bases and 1 base, there was a span of 5 bases. The germline V gene encodes CDR1 SGHNT and CDR2 YYREEE (reference sequence). This CDR3 spans 12 amino acids. CDR3 amino acids: CASSRQNTEAFF. CDR3 sequence (DNA): TGTGCCAGCAGCCGACAGAACACTGAAGCTTTCTTT.